These 17 T cell receptor beta chains originate from one sample sequenced in a study of blood T cell repertoires in COVID-19. Clones were read by immunoSEQ multiplex PCR, and TCRdb kept only the in-frame ones, dropping some. The sample consists of about 86,000 clones, roughly three quarters of them appearing once. The specimen sequenced was peripheral blood. The source is a man aged 70-80 years with acute or convalescent COVID-19.

The CDR3 reads CASRVPGAVTYEQYV. Here the CDR3 DNA reads TGTGCCAGCAGGGTGCCTGGCGCGGTTACCTACGAGCAGTACGTC. The V and J genes are TRBV6-5 and TRBJ2-7, with D unresolved. The V gene lost 6 bases and the J gene lost 2 bases, with 17 bases spanning the gap. Germline lookup yields CDR1 MNHEY and CDR2 SVGAGI. The CDR3 covers 15 residues.

The chain carries TRBV24-1 and TRBJ2-1; a possible D gene is TRBD2 (5 bases). Germline values: CDR1 KGHDR, CDR2 SFDVKD. V was pared by 4 bases and J by 0 bases, with 6 bases between. The CDR3 is 14 residues long. The DNA for the CDR3 is TGTGCCACCAGTGACAGCGGCTCCTACAATGAGCAGTTCTTC. It specifies CATSDSGSYNEQFF.

This chain uses TRBV2 with TRBJ1-5; no reliable D call. Per the germline V gene, CDR1 is SNHLY and CDR2 is FYNNEI. The CDR3 is 12 residues long. The V end was cut by 10 bases, the J end by 3 bases, with 10 bases between. CDR3 nucleotides: TGTGCCACCCGAGGAAACAATCAGCCCCAGCATTTT. It translates to CATRGNNQPQHF.

The genes are TRBV7-7 and TRBJ2-2; D call uncertain. The CDR3 contains 14 residues. The V end lost 6 bases, the J end lost 5 bases, and 13 bases lay between the germline ends. Germline V gene lookup returns CDR1 SSHAT and CDR2 FNYEAQ (reference sequence). In nucleotides, the CDR3 is TGTGCCAGCAGGCCAGGTCCGGCGACCGGGGAGCTGTTTTTT. It is translated as CASRPGPATGELFF.

V and J are TRBV5-8 and TRBJ2-3; TRBD2 matches 12 bases. The CDR3 spans 16 residues. J was trimmed by 5 bases and V by 4 bases; bases with no gene match: 8. CDR1 is SGHTS and CDR2 is YDEGEE in the germline V gene. CDR3 region: CASSALAGGHKDTQYF. The CDR3 DNA is TGTGCCAGCAGCGCCCTAGCGGGGGGGCATAAAGATACGCAGTATTTT.

V usage is TRBV5-4 and J usage is TRBJ1-6, with D hard to call. This CDR3 contains 17 residues. Germline CDR1 SGHNT, CDR2 YYREEE (reference sequence). Trimming took 0 bases from V and 0 from J, leaving 10 bases between them. The CDR3 sequence: CASSLGVTDSYNSPLHF. The CDR3 nucleotides are TGTGCCAGCAGCTTGGGGGTAACAGACTCCTATAATTCACCCCTCCACTTT.

V gene TRBV7-8 combines with J gene TRBJ2-1; TRBD2 agrees at 7 bases. Germline CDR1 SGHVS, CDR2 FQNEAQ. Trimming cost V 2 bases and J 8 bases; bases outside gene matches: 6. This CDR3 spans 14 amino acids. In DNA form, the CDR3 reads TGTGCCAGCAGCTTACGTAGCGGGTGGTATGAGCAGTTCTTC. Protein: CASSLRSGWYEQFF.

The chain recombines TRBV20-1 with TRBJ1-2; D unclear. CDR3 length: 12 amino acids. The V end lost 6 bases, the J end lost 9 bases, and 17 bases lay between the germline ends. Germline CDR1 reads DFQATT; CDR2 reads SNEGSKA (reference sequence). CDR3 sequence (DNA): TGCAGTGCGAGTGCGGGGTTTCAACGCTACACCTTC. Its protein is CSASAGFQRYTF.

This clone has a single count. The CDR3: CASSDGTAPNQPQHF. In DNA form, the CDR3 reads TGTGCCAGCAGCGACGGGACAGCCCCAAATCAGCCCCAGCATTTT. The V and J genes are TRBV11-2 and TRBJ1-5; 7 nucleotides line up with TRBD1. V lost 5 bases, J lost 4 bases, and 8 bases stayed unmatched. Germline CDR1 and CDR2: SGHAT and FQNNGV. CDR3 length: 15 residues.

The CDR3 DNA sequence: TGTGCCAGCACCCTCCACAGCCTTGGCACTGAAGCTTTCTTT. Amino acids: CASTLHSLGTEAFF. The chain combines TRBV28 with TRBJ1-1; no firm D call. V gave up 7 bases and J gave up 4 bases, with 16 bases separating them. Per germline, CDR1 MDHEN and CDR2 SYDVKM. This CDR3 contains 14 residues.

CDR3: CASSRGKQGPNYGYTF. The CDR3 bases are TGTGCCAGCTCTAGGGGGAAACAGGGACCAAACTATGGCTACACCTTC. This chain links TRBV18 with TRBJ1-2; tentatively, D is TRBD1 (6 bases). Trimming stripped 6 bases from V and 2 bases from J, with 19 bases between. The CDR3 spans 16 residues. Germline-derived CDR1 and CDR2 are KGHSH and LQKENI.

CDR3 region: CASSLETGGGYGYTF. The DNA for the CDR3 is TGTGCCAGCAGCTTAGAGACAGGGGGCGGGTATGGCTACACCTTC. This chain links TRBV5-4 with TRBJ1-2, with 10 nucleotides matching TRBD1. The trim removed 2 bases at V and 5 bases at J, leaving 6 bases unmatched. The CDR3 totals 15 residues. Germline CDR1 SGHNT, CDR2 YYREEE (reference sequence).

This chain connects TRBV2 to TRBJ1-4, with 10 bases aligning to TRBD1. This CDR3 contains 14 residues. Trimming at V came to 6 bases and at J to 8 bases, leaving 6 bases not matched to a gene. Germline CDR1 reads SNHLY; CDR2 reads FYNNEI. The CDR3 coding sequence is TGTGCCAGCAGCCTGGACAGGGGGAGAGAAAAACTGTTTTTT. It encodes CASSLDRGREKLFF.

This rearrangement joins TRBV28 to TRBJ2-2; the match to TRBD1 covers 10 bases. V dropped 6 bases and J dropped 0; count of bases not matched to a gene: 4. Germline V CDR1 and CDR2: MDHEN, SYDVKM. The CDR3 is made up of 16 amino acids. DNA of the CDR3: TGTGCCAGCAGGGGACAGGGGCCCTCGAACACCGGGGAGCTGTTTTTT. Amino acids: CASRGQGPSNTGELFF.

As regards this clone: A junction end diverges from the germline sequence, so it may reflect a read error. The chain links TRBV6-1 to TRBJ1-2, with 9 positions matching TRBD1. Germline-derived CDR1 and CDR2 are MNHNS and SASEGT. The CDR3 consists of 16 residues. CDR3 sequence: CAGSEWGQGKVYGYTF. The CDR3 DNA follows: TGTGCCGGCAGTGAATGGGGACAGGGAAAAGTCTATGGCTACACCTTC.

This clone was counted only a few times. The chain has TRBV7-9 and TRBJ2-5; D is uncertain. The CDR3 spans 13 residues. V was clipped by 2 bases and J by 1 base, with 5 bases between them. Per germline, CDR1 SEHNR and CDR2 FQNEAQ (reference sequence). The chain's CDR3 is CASSLPSQETQYF. CDR3 in DNA: TGTGCCAGCAGCTTACCGTCCCAAGAGACCCAGTACTTC.

The chain links TRBV6-6 to TRBJ1-3; 7 nucleotides line up with TRBD1. Germline V gene data show CDR1 as MNHNY and CDR2 as SVGAGI (reference sequence). The V gene end was trimmed by 4 bases and the J gene end by 4 bases; junction bases not matched to a gene: 10. CDR3 length: 16 residues. The CDR3 region has the DNA TGTGCCAGCAGTTCGCCGACAGGGCTAGGAGGAAACACCATATATTTT. Protein sequence: CASSSPTGLGGNTIYF.